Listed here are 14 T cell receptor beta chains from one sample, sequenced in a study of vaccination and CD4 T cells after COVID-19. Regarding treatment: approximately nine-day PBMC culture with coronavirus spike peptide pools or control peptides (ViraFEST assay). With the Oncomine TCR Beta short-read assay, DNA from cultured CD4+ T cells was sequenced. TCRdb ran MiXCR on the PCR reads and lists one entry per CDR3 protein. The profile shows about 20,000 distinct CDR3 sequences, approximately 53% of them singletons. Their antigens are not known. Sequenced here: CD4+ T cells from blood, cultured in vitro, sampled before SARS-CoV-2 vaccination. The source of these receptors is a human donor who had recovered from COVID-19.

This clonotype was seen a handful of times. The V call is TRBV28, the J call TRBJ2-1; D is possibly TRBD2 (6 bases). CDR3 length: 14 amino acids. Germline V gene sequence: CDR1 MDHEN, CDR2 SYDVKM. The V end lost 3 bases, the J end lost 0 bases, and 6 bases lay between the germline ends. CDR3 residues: CASSLGGSYNEQFF. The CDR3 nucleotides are TGTGCCAGCAGTTTGGGGGGCTCCTACAATGAGCAGTTCTTC.

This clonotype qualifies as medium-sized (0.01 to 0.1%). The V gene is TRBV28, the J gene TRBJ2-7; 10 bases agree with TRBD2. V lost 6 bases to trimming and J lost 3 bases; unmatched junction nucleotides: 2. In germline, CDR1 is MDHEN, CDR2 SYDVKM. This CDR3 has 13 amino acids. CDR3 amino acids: CASRPSGSYEQYF. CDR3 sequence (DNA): TGTGCCAGCAGACCTAGCGGGAGCTACGAGCAGTACTTC.

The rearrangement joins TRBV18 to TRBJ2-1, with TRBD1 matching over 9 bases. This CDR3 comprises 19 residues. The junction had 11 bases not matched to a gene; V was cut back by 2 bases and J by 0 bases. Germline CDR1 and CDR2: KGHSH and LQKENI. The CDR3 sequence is CASSPGFGQGTGSYNEQFF. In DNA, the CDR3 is TGTGCCAGCTCACCAGGTTTCGGACAGGGGACGGGCTCCTACAATGAGCAGTTCTTC.

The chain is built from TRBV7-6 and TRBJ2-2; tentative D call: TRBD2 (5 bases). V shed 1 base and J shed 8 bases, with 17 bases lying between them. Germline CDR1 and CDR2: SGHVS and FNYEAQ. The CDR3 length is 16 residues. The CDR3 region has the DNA TGTGCCAGCAGCTTAGGGCATATAATCGGCGGGGGGGAGCTGTTTTTT. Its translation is CASSLGHIIGGGELFF.

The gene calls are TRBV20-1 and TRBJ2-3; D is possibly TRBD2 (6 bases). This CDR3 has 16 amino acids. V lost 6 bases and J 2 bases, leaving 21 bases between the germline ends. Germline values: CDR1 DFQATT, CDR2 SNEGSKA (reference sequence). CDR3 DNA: TGCAGTGCCCTCACCCCGGGGGAGTTGATCACAGATACGCAGTATTTT. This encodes CSALTPGELITDTQYF.

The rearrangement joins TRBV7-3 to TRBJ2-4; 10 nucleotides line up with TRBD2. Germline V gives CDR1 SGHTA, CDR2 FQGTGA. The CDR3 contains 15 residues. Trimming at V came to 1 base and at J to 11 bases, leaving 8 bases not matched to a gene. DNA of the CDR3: TGTGCCAGCAGCTTAAGAGCGGGAGGGCTCGGTGTTCAGTACTTC. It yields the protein CASSLRAGGLGVQYF.

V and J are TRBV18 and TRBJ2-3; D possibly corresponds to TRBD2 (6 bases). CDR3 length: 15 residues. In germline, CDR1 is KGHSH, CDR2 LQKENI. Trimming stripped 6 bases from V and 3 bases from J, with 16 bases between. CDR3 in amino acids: CASSGTQVGTDTQYF. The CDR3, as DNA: TGTGCCAGCTCCGGGACTCAGGTCGGTACAGATACGCAGTATTTT.

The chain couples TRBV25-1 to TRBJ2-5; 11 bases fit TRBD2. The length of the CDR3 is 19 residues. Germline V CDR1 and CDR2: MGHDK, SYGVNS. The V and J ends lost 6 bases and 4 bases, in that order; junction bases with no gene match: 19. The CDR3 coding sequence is TGTGCCAGCAGCGTGAATCAAGGGCTAGCGGGAGGCGTAGGAGAGACCCAGTACTTC. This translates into CASSVNQGLAGGVGETQYF.

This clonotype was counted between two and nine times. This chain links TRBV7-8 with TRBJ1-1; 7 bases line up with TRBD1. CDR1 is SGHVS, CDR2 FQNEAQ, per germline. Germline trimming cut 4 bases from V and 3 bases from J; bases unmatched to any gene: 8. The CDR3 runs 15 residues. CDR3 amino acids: CASSSRDRYDTEAFF. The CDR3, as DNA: TGTGCCAGCAGCTCCCGGGACAGATATGACACTGAAGCTTTCTTT.

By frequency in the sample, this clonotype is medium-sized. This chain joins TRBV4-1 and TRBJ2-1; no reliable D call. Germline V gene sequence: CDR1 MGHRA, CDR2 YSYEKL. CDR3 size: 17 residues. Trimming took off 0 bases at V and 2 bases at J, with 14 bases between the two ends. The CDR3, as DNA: TGCGCCAGCAGCCAAGATCTGATAGGGTCGGCCTACAATGAGCAGTTCTTC. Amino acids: CASSQDLIGSAYNEQFF.

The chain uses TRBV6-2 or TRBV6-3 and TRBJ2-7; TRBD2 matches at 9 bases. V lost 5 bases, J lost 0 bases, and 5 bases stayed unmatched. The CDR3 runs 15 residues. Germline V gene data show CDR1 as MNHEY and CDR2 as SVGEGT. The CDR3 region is CASSMTSGASYEQYF. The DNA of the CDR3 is TGTGCCAGCAGTATGACTAGCGGAGCCTCCTACGAGCAGTACTTC.

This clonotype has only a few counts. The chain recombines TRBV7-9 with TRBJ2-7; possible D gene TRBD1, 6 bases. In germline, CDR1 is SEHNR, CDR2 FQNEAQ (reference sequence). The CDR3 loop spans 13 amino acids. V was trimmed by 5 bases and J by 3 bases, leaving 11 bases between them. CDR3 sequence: CASSKGGIYEQYF. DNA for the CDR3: TGTGCCAGCAGCAAAGGGGGAATCTACGAGCAGTACTTC.

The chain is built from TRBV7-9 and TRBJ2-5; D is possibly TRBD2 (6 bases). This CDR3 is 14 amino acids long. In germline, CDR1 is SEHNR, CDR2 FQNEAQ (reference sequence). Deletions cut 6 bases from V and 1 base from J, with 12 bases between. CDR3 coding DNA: TGTGCCAGCAGGGATAGCGGAGGCCAAGAGACCCAGTACTTC. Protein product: CASRDSGGQETQYF.

The CDR3 DNA reads TGCAGTGCTAGAGACCCACTAGCGGGAGTCCTCAGCTCCTACAATGAGCAGTTCTTC. Its protein is CSARDPLAGVLSSYNEQFF. This chain joins TRBV20-1 and TRBJ2-1; 11 bases are a match to TRBD2. The trim removed 0 bases at V and 0 bases at J, leaving 10 bases unmatched. Germline V gene sequence: CDR1 DFQATT, CDR2 SNEGSKA (reference sequence). This CDR3 spans 19 amino acids.